The next 20 T cell receptor beta chains were all read from a single sample in a study of T cells in localized non-small cell lung cancer. Sequencing was performed with immunoSEQ multiplex PCR; in TCRdb, only in-frame clones are kept and a portion is missing. Of 11,000 or so clones in the sample, under 90% were seen once. The material sequenced was peripheral blood, taken before any cancer treatment. Receptors were obtained from a male donor at least 60 years old with stage I lung adenocarcinoma.

The chain joins TRBV4-2 to TRBJ1-2; D remains ambiguous. In germline, CDR1 is LGHNA, CDR2 YNFKEQ. V dropped 3 bases and J dropped 3 bases, with 17 bases sitting between them. This CDR3 contains 16 residues. The DNA of the CDR3 is TGTGCCAGCAGCCATGGTCCGGCGGGGTATGACTATGGCTACACCTTC. Residues: CASSHGPAGYDYGYTF.

The J gene is TRBJ2-1, the V gene TRBV11-3; 8 positions match TRBD2. The CDR3 has 15 amino acids. Germline lookup yields CDR1 SGHNT and CDR2 YENEEA. The V gene end was trimmed by 3 bases and the J gene end by 3 bases; junction bases not matched to a gene: 4. Here the CDR3 reads CASSFRGLGYNEQFF. The CDR3 DNA reads as TGTGCCAGCAGCTTTAGGGGACTAGGCTACAATGAGCAGTTCTTC.

The CDR3 DNA is TGTGCCAGCGCAGAGGGTTTCGGTGAAAAACTGTTTTTT. Encoded protein: CASAEGFGEKLFF. The chain carries TRBV21-1 and TRBJ1-4. TRBV21-1 is a documented pseudogene. The CDR3 covers 13 residues.

V usage is TRBV6-5 and J usage is TRBJ1-1; D remains unclear. The length of the CDR3 is 13 residues. In germline, CDR1 is MNHEY, CDR2 SVGAGI. Deletions cut 5 bases from V and 4 bases from J, with 11 bases between. This CDR3 is CASSTRSVTEAFF. The CDR3, as DNA: TGTGCCAGCAGTACTAGAAGTGTCACTGAAGCTTTCTTT.

This chain uses TRBV6-5 with TRBJ2-3; D may be TRBD1 or TRBD2 (5 bases each). Trimming pared 4 bases from V and 1 base from J, leaving 12 bases between. The CDR3 has 15 residues. The germline gives CDR1 MNHEY, CDR2 SVGAGI. CDR3 in amino acids: CASSSPVGGTDTQYF. In DNA, the CDR3 is TGTGCCAGCAGTTCTCCGGTGGGGGGCACAGATACGCAGTATTTT.

The chain links TRBV11-3 to TRBJ1-2; the D gene is possibly TRBD1 (5 bases). Trimming pared 5 bases from V and 0 bases from J, leaving 13 bases between. This CDR3 is 15 amino acids long. The germline CDR1 and CDR2 sequences are SGHNT and YENEEA. The CDR3 sequence: CASSGGLQANYGYTF. DNA for the CDR3: TGTGCCAGCAGCGGGGGACTACAAGCTAACTATGGCTACACCTTC.

This chain links TRBV9 with TRBJ1-3; no firm D call. V lost 0 bases and J 0 bases, leaving 7 bases between the germline ends. CDR3 length: 15 residues. Germline V gene sequence: CDR1 SGDLS, CDR2 YYNGEE. CDR3 protein: CASSVDFSSGNTIYF. The CDR3 DNA reads as TGTGCCAGCAGCGTAGACTTCTCCTCTGGAAACACCATATATTTT.

J is TRBJ2-2 and V is TRBV9, with 7 bases that match TRBD2. V lost 0 bases to trimming and J lost 0 bases; unmatched junction nucleotides: 5. There are 17 residues in the CDR3. Germline CDR1 is SGDLS and CDR2 is YYNGEE. The CDR3 nucleotides read TGTGCCAGCAGCGTAGGTGGAGCGGGGACGAACACCGGGGAGCTGTTTTTT. Amino acid sequence: CASSVGGAGTNTGELFF.

The chain joins TRBV4-3 to TRBJ2-5; D is unclear. Matching the DNA end better, TRBJ2-7 makes the J call doubtful. Germline V gives CDR1 LGHNA, CDR2 YSLEER. CDR3 length: 15 amino acids. CDR3: CASSQELRRAYEQYF. The CDR3 nucleotides are TGCGCCAGCAGCCAAGAGCTGAGGAGAGCCTACGAGCAGTACTTC.

This clone has a single count. In DNA form, the CDR3 reads TGTGCCAGCAGTCAGACCGGGACAGTGAGCTACACCTTC. It is translated as CASSQTGTVSYTF. The chain combines TRBV6-5 with TRBJ1-2; TRBD1 matches at 7 bases. CDR3 length equals 13 residues. Germline assignment: CDR1 MNHEY and CDR2 SVGAGI. The V gene end was trimmed by 5 bases and the J gene end by 9 bases; junction bases not matched to a gene: 9.

The chain uses TRBV5-1 and TRBJ2-1, with 7 bases lining up with TRBD2. This CDR3 contains 14 residues. V lost 7 bases and J lost 1; bases outside the gene matches: 5. Germline V gene lookup returns CDR1 SGHRS and CDR2 YFSETQ. The CDR3 is CASFPGGSYNEQFF. In DNA, the CDR3 is TGCGCCAGCTTCCCCGGGGGGTCCTACAATGAGCAGTTCTTC. The full variable domain, with the rest looked up from reference TRBV5-1 and TRBJ2-1, is KAGVTQTPRYLIKTRGQQVTLSCSPISGHRSVSWYQQTPGQGLQFLFEYFSETQRNKGNFPGRFSGRQFSNSRSEMNVSTLELGDSALYLCASFPGGSYNEQFFGPGTRLTVL.

The chain recombines TRBV7-8 with TRBJ2-7, with D unclear. V gave up 5 bases and J gave up 2 bases, with 13 bases separating them. Germline CDR1 is SGHVS and CDR2 is FQNEAQ. This CDR3 spans 14 amino acids. Written as DNA, the CDR3 is TGTGCCAGCAGCCTGACCGGGTCTGCCTACGAGCAGTACTTC. This codes for CASSLTGSAYEQYF.

The chain is built from TRBV6-6 and TRBJ2-1; 12 nucleotides agree with TRBD2. The V segment lost 0 bases and the J segment 10 bases; nucleotides outside the gene matches: 4. The germline V gene has CDR1 MNHNY and CDR2 SVGAGI (reference sequence). This CDR3 has 15 residues. In nucleotides, the CDR3 is TGTGCCAGCAGTTACTCAACTAGCGGGGGGTTGGAGCAGTTCTTC. The encoded protein is CASSYSTSGGLEQFF.

This sequence joins TRBV9 and TRBJ2-7, with D possibly TRBD2 on 5 matching bases. Germline V gene data show CDR1 as SGDLS and CDR2 as YYNGEE. V was clipped by 4 bases and J by 2 bases, with 16 bases between them. The CDR3 loop spans 15 amino acids. CDR3 nucleotide sequence: TGTGCCAGCAGCTCCGGGATTAGGTCCCCCTACGAGCAGTACTTC. Protein sequence: CASSSGIRSPYEQYF.

The genes are TRBV30 and TRBJ2-7; D is possibly TRBD1 (5 bases). The V gene's germline CDR1 is GTSNPN and CDR2 SVGIG (reference sequence). This CDR3 spans 15 amino acids. V was trimmed by 2 bases and J by 7 bases, leaving 21 bases between them. The CDR3 loop reads CAWSFYGFRAREQYF. The CDR3, as DNA: TGTGCCTGGAGTTTCTACGGCTTCAGGGCTCGGGAGCAGTACTTC.

The chain employs TRBV19 and TRBJ1-1; D perhaps matches TRBD1 (5 bases). The germline V and J ends were trimmed by 7 bases and 1 base, with 13 bases remaining between them. Germline CDR1 is LNHDA and CDR2 is SQIVND (reference sequence). The CDR3 has 14 amino acids. In nucleotides, the CDR3 is TGTGCCAGTAACCGCGAGGGGCCGAACACTGAAGCTTTCTTT. The encoded protein is CASNREGPNTEAFF.

The J gene is TRBJ2-5, the V gene TRBV5-5; no definite D call. Germline V gene lookup returns CDR1 SGHKS and CDR2 YYEKEE (reference sequence). The ends were cut back, 0 bases at V and 5 bases at J, with 20 bases in the middle. This CDR3 spans 17 amino acids. In nucleotides, the CDR3 is TGTGCCAGCAGCTTGGCCAGCTTACCCGGATTTGGTGAGACCCAGTACTTC. It specifies CASSLASLPGFGETQYF.

This chain connects TRBV5-1 to TRBJ2-2; the D gene is possibly TRBD1 (7 bases). The germline V gene has CDR1 SGHRS and CDR2 YFSETQ. The CDR3 has 14 residues. In DNA form, the CDR3 reads TGCGCAAGCCAGGGGGGCCCGAACACCGGGGAGCTGTTTTTT. It translates to CASQGGPNTGELFF. Full variable domain (outside the CDR3, taken from reference TRBV5-1 and TRBJ2-2): KAGVTQTPRYLIKTRGQQVTLSCSPISGHRSVSWYQQTPGQGLQFLFEYFSETQRNKGNFPGRFSGRQFSNSRSEMNVSTLELGDSALYLCASQGGPNTGELFFGEGSRLTVL.

The chain couples TRBV18 to TRBJ2-3; no definite D call. This CDR3 region has 15 residues. The germline V and J ends were trimmed by 1 base and 0 bases, with 8 bases remaining between them. Germline V gene lookup returns CDR1 KGHSH and CDR2 LQKENI. The CDR3 coding sequence is TGTGCCAGCTCACCACTCCCCGGGAGCACAGATACGCAGTATTTT. This codes for CASSPLPGSTDTQYF.

This clone was detected once. The chain combines TRBV28 with TRBJ2-7; D is tentatively TRBD1 or TRBD2 (5 bases each). Trimming removed 8 bases at V and 1 base at J, with 12 bases between. Germline V gene lookup returns CDR1 MDHEN and CDR2 SYDVKM. The CDR3 loop spans 13 amino acids. The CDR3 is CASLRGGSYEQYF. The CDR3 DNA is TGTGCCAGCCTCCGGGGCGGTTCCTACGAGCAGTACTTC.